The source of this T cell receptor (beta chain) is a study of cytotoxic CD8 clonotypes in ibrutinib-treated CLL. As for the study in general: The group held 11 to 12 relapsed/refractory and roughly 14 treatment-naive patients, with 17 to 18 IGHV unmutated.

This clone has just a few counts. Target depth was 1 in 200,000 to 1 in 1 million T cells, about 10x per clonotype. Some clones are missing from TCRdb's copy, which holds only in-frame ones; the method was immunoSEQ multiplex PCR. The sample holds fewer than 75,000 clones; about three quarters are singletons and the top ten take around two fifths. This CDR3 has 14 amino acids. V was cut by 2 bases and J by 1 base, with 7 bases left in between. Germline V gene lookup returns CDR1 SGHTA and CDR2 FQGTGA. This sequence originates from a human donor with chronic lymphocytic leukemia. This sequence joins TRBV7-3 and TRBJ2-3; the D gene is possibly TRBD2 (6 bases). Sequences were derived from PBMCs, sampled after 12 months of ibrutinib treatment. CDR3 bases: TGTGCCAGCAGCTTAGCGGGGCGCACAGATACGCAGTATTTT. It specifies CASSLAGRTDTQYF.